This T cell receptor (beta chain) was recovered during a study of T cells in Graves' hyperthyroidism and ophthalmopathy. General observations from the study: The blood repertoire included most of the expanded thyroid clonotypes above 0.001.

Amplified TCR beta CDR3 regions derived from RNA transcripts. The study used the HTBI primer set for a first-round RT-PCR of the TCR CDR3. Using its own MiXCR run on the multiplex PCR reads, TCRdb lists one record per CDR3 protein. The table includes 650,000 to 750,000 distinct CDR3 sequences, approximately 15% detected once. Pregnant or lactating patients were excluded, as were those with uncontrolled infection or other autoimmune disease. The CDR3 has 12 amino acids. V was trimmed by 5 bases and J by 10 bases, leaving 14 bases between them. This clonotype was recorded at least ten times. Its specificity is unknown.

This chain connects TRBV12-3 or TRBV12-4 to TRBJ2-5, with D maybe TRBD1 (5 bases). This sequence was found in a woman younger than 30 with Graves' hyperthyroidism. Specimen: blood. CDR3 in amino acids: CASSPLGLHQYF. Written as DNA, the CDR3 is TGTGCCAGCAGTCCCTTGGGGCTACACCAGTACTTC.